Listed below are T cell receptor beta chains from one sample, sequenced in a study of radiotherapy plus CTLA-4 blockade in lung cancer. The protocol was immunoSEQ multiplex PCR, while the TCRdb copy is restricted to in-frame clones and leaves out a portion. The table records more than 75,000 clones, approximately 78% of them present only once. Sample: peripheral blood, taken from a patient treated with radiotherapy plus ipilimumab. These receptors were taken from a human donor with non-small cell lung cancer that progressed on radiotherapy plus ipilimumab. CDR3s include the opening cysteine and the closing phenylalanine or tryptophan. D genes are given only for firm matches. Size tells how often a clone was seen (once, few, many) or the class of an expanded clone, and some rows leave it out.

TRBV12-5,TRBD1,-,TRBJ1-1,CASQFRAGQGMKTEAFF,TGTGCTAGTCAATTTCGGGCGGGACAGGGAATGAAAACTGAAGCTTTCTTT
TRBV11-3,TRBD2,-,TRBJ2-2,CASSLGGWKREGHTGELFF,TGTGCCAGCAGCTTAGGGGGATGGAAGCGGGAGGGCCACACCGGGGAGCTGTTTTTT
TRBV28,-,-,TRBJ1-1,CASSLPDSQGLSEAFF,TGTGCCAGCAGTCTACCTGACTCCCAGGGTCTTTCTGAAGCTTTCTTT
TRBV29-1,-,few,TRBJ1-3,CSVGGLSTDRSGNTIYF,TGCAGCGTCGGCGGACTTTCGACAGATAGATCCGGAAACACCATATATTTT
TRBV6-4,TRBD1,-,TRBJ2-1,CASSEKTGSSYNEQFF,TGTGCCAGCAGTGAGAAGACAGGGAGCTCCTACAATGAGCAGTTCTTC
TRBV2,TRBD1,-,TRBJ2-5,CASSEATGLTQYF,TGTGCCAGCAGTGAAGCGACAGGGTTGACCCAGTACTTC
TRBV5-6,TRBD1,once,TRBJ2-1,CASSLVLARGLGEQFF,TGTGCCAGCAGCTTGGTTCTGGCCAGGGGGCTAGGTGAGCAGTTCTTC
TRBV2,TRBD1,-,TRBJ1-1,CASTRGAGRLAFF,TGTGCCAGCACCAGGGGGGCAGGGCGTCTCGCTTTCTTT
TRBV30,-,-,TRBJ2-5,CAWSGGSGISETQYF,TGTGCCTGGTCAGGGGGGAGCGGCATTTCTGAGACCCAGTACTTC
TRBV5-4,-,-,TRBJ2-5,CASIDRTKETQYF,TGTGCCAGCATCGACCGGACAAAAGAGACCCAGTACTTC
TRBV27,-,-,TRBJ1-2,CASSDRSRGYTF,TGTGCCAGCAGCGACCGCTCTCGTGGTTACACCTTC
TRBV9,TRBD1,-,TRBJ1-2,CASSVAPLGQGAGGYTF,TGTGCCAGCAGCGTAGCCCCTTTAGGACAGGGGGCAGGCGGCTACACCTTC
TRBV5-1,-,few,TRBJ2-1,CASSLAVGSYNEQFF,TGCGCCAGCAGCTTGGCTGTTGGGTCCTACAATGAGCAGTTCTTC
TRBV4-2,TRBD2,-,TRBJ2-5,CASSQDYGTSGQETQYF,TGTGCCAGCAGCCAAGATTATGGAACTAGCGGCCAAGAGACCCAGTACTTC
TRBV7-9,-,-,TRBJ2-3,CASSLDGRADTQYF,TGTGCCAGCAGCTTAGACGGGAGAGCGGATACGCAGTATTTT
TRBV7-8,-,-,TRBJ2-7,CASSSRGRYEQYF,TGTGCCAGCAGCTCACGGGGGCGCTACGAGCAGTACTTC
TRBV6-4,-,-,TRBJ1-2,CASSRAVGEGYTF,TGTGCCAGCAGTAGGGCTGTCGGTGAAGGCTACACCTTC
TRBV18,-,few,TRBJ2-5,CASSPQETQYF,TGTGCCAGCTCACCACAAGAGACCCAGTACTTC
TRBV7-3,-,-,TRBJ2-2,CASSLERAVGELFF,TGTGCCAGCAGCTTAGAAAGGGCAGTCGGGGAGCTGTTTTTT
TRBV7-9,TRBD1,-,TRBJ2-4,CASSFTDRGPPLVQYF,TGTGCCAGCAGCTTTACGGACAGGGGGCCGCCCTTGGTTCAGTACTTC
TRBV9,TRBD2,-,TRBJ2-1,CASSGHFLGLAGKRTYNEQFF,TGTGCCAGCAGCGGACATTTCCTGGGACTAGCGGGAAAACGGACCTACAATGAGCAGTTCTTC
TRBV5-1,TRBD2,-,TRBJ2-1,CASSRTSGRAFGNEQFF,TGCGCCAGCAGCCGAACTAGCGGGAGGGCCTTTGGCAATGAGCAGTTCTTC
TRBV6-1,-,-,TRBJ1-5,CASSGGRQSNQPQHF,TGTGCCAGCAGTGGGGGCCGACAGAGCAATCAGCCCCAGCATTTT
TRBV27,-,-,TRBJ2-2,CASSLSHGELFF,TGTGCCAGCAGTTTATCCCACGGGGAGCTGTTTTTT
TRBV28,TRBD1,few,TRBJ1-5,CASSPRQGNQPQHF,TGTGCCAGCAGTCCCAGACAGGGGAATCAGCCCCAGCATTTT
TRBV6-5,-,-,TRBJ1-1,CASSHLDSTEAFF,TGTGCCAGCAGCCATCTCGACAGTACTGAAGCTTTCTTT
TRBV6-5,-,-,TRBJ2-1,CASSYGSGDEQFF,TGTGCCAGCAGTTACGGGTCGGGAGATGAGCAGTTCTTC
TRBV11-2,-,-,TRBJ2-4,CASRDIWARVHF,TGTGCCAGCAGGGATATCTGGGCGAGGGTTCACTTC
TRBV7-3,TRBD1,-,TRBJ2-1,CASSTGQGSYEQFF,TGTGCCAGTTCTACGGGACAGGGGTCGTATGAGCAGTTCTTC
TRBV5-6,-,-,TRBJ2-3,CASSLSGDTQYF,TGTGCCAGCAGCTTGTCTGGGGATACGCAGTATTTT
TRBV4-2,TRBD2,-,TRBJ2-3,CASSPGLATDTQYF,TGTGCCAGCAGCCCGGGACTAGCCACAGATACGCAGTATTTT
TRBV5-1,TRBD1,-,TRBJ2-1,CASSPGQVGAYYNEQFF,TGCGCCAGCAGCCCGGGACAGGTAGGGGCCTACTACAATGAGCAGTTCTTC
TRBV29-1,-,-,TRBJ2-1,CSVEVSQLNEQFF,TGCAGCGTTGAAGTCTCGCAACTGAATGAGCAGTTCTTC
TRBV4-1,TRBD1,-,TRBJ1-4,CASSQVWDRAVGKLFF,TGCGCCAGCAGCCAAGTTTGGGACAGGGCCGTAGGGAAACTGTTTTTT
TRBV5-1,-,-,TRBJ2-4,CASSLGGWEGQGGSNIQYF,TGCGCCAGCAGCTTGGGCGGCTGGGAGGGTCAAGGGGGAAGTAACATTCAGTACTTC
TRBV7-9,-,-,TRBJ2-5,CASSPKARVSETQYF,TGTGCCAGCAGCCCGAAGGCCCGTGTCTCGGAGACCCAGTACTTC
TRBV29-1,TRBD1,-,TRBJ2-7,CSVEGWGTGAYEQYF,TGCAGCGTTGAAGGCTGGGGGACAGGGGCCTACGAGCAGTACTTC
TRBV6-5,TRBD1,-,TRBJ2-7,CASSHGTGGYYEQYF,TGTGCCAGCAGCCACGGGACAGGGGGTTACTACGAGCAGTACTTC
TRBV19,-,-,TRBJ1-1,CASKEGLNTEAFF,TGTGCCAGTAAGGAGGGTTTGAACACTGAAGCTTTCTTT
TRBV5-1,-,-,TRBJ2-3,CASSPAVTWKTDTQYF,TGCGCCAGCAGCCCGGCTGTGACCTGGAAAACAGATACGCAGTATTTT
TRBV25-1,-,few,TRBJ2-5,CASSERHLQETQYF,TGTGCCAGCAGTGAAAGACACCTCCAAGAGACCCAGTACTTC
TRBV27,-,-,TRBJ2-4,CASSLTAKNIQYF,TGTGCCAGCAGTTTAACAGCCAAAAACATTCAGTACTTC
TRBV30,-,-,TRBJ2-7,CAWSRGPYEQYF,TGTGCCTGGAGTAGGGGTCCGTACGAGCAGTACTTC
TRBV11-3,TRBD2,-,TRBJ2-3,CASSFSGTTDTQYF,TGTGCCAGCAGCTTTAGCGGGACTACAGATACGCAGTATTTT
TRBV30,TRBD1,-,TRBJ2-3,CAWTAQGYTDTQYF,TGTGCCTGGACAGCACAGGGGTACACAGATACGCAGTATTTT
TRBV2,-,once,TRBJ1-2,CARQGSNYGYTF,TGTGCCAGACAGGGATCTAACTATGGCTACACCTTC
TRBV28,TRBD1,-,TRBJ1-2,CASGTGGAGYGYTF,TGTGCCAGCGGGACAGGGGGCGCAGGCTATGGCTACACCTTC
TRBV10-2,-,-,TRBJ2-2,CASTNTGELFF,TGCGCCAGTACGAACACCGGGGAGCTGTTTTTT
TRBV28,-,-,TRBJ2-3,CASSSFTDTQYF,TGTGCCAGCAGTTCCTTCACAGATACGCAGTATTTT
TRBV28,-,-,TRBJ1-5,CATGDRARQPQHF,TGTGCCACCGGGGACCGTGCACGTCAGCCCCAGCATTTT
TRBV4-1,TRBD1,-,TRBJ1-1,CASSQASGTGLNTEAFF,TGCGCCAGCAGCCAAGCCTCCGGGACAGGGTTGAACACTGAAGCTTTCTTT
TRBV5-5,-,-,TRBJ1-5,CASSLFDSNQPQHF,TGTGCCAGCAGCTTGTTTGACAGCAATCAGCCCCAGCATTTT